Shown below are 19 T cell receptor beta chains from a single sample sequenced in a study of cytomegalovirus exposure and HLA in healthy donors. The primer mix had 60 Vbeta and 13 Jbeta primers. Repertoires were generated with immunoSEQ multiplex PCR, while TCRdb's copy carries only in-frame clones and drops some. Of about 84,000 clones listed, around four fifths are singletons. Sequenced sample: PBMCs. The origin of the receptors is a male donor in good health and CMV-seropositive.

In this sample, this clone turned up a few times. This sequence joins TRBV7-3 and TRBJ2-1; 7 positions match TRBD2. Germline V lookup: CDR1 SGHTA, CDR2 FQGTGA. V dropped 2 bases and J dropped 9; count of bases not matched to a gene: 1. CDR3 length: 12 residues. DNA for the CDR3: TGTGCCAGCAGCTTATCGGGAGGTGAGCAGTTCTTC. This translates into CASSLSGGEQFF. The variable domain in full, with the rest retrieved from reference TRBV7-3 and TRBJ2-1, is GAGVSQTPSNKVTEKGKYVELRCDPISGHTALYWYRQSLGQGPEFLIYFQGTGAADDSGLPNDRFFAVRPEGSVSTLKIQRTERGDSAVYLCASSLSGGEQFFGPGTRLTVL.

The chain uses TRBV19 and TRBJ1-3; 10 positions agree with TRBD1. The ends lost 10 bases at V and 2 bases at J; junction bases unmatched: 5. CDR1 LNHDA and CDR2 SQIVND come from the germline V gene (reference sequence). The CDR3 contains 14 residues. CDR3 protein: CATIDRGPGNTIYF. CDR3 nucleotides: TGTGCCACAATAGACAGGGGGCCTGGAAACACCATATATTTT.

The chain has TRBV6-1 and TRBJ1-4; 8 bases agree with TRBD1. The CDR3 is 14 amino acids. J gave up 7 bases and V 1 base, and 2 bases lay outside the gene matches. Germline V CDR1 and CDR2: MNHNS, SASEGT. The CDR3 loop is CASSEGQGFEKLFF. In DNA form, the CDR3 reads TGTGCCAGCAGTGAAGGACAGGGGTTTGAAAAACTGTTTTTT.

This chain links TRBV9 with TRBJ2-3; 11 nucleotides agree with TRBD2. Trimming took 2 bases from V and 2 from J; bases not matched to a gene: 1. The CDR3 has 15 amino acids. CDR1 and CDR2 from the germline V gene are SGDLS and YYNGEE. The CDR3 bases are TGTGCCAGCAGCGTGGGACTAGCGGACACAGATACGCAGTATTTT. It is translated as CASSVGLADTDTQYF.

This rearrangement joins TRBV29-1 to TRBJ1-1, with a tentative D call TRBD1 (6 bases). Germline loops: CDR1 SQVTM, CDR2 ANQGSEA. The CDR3 is made up of 13 amino acids. Trimming pared 3 bases from V and 4 bases from J, leaving 12 bases between. The CDR3 loop reads CSVELGGGTEAFF. Written as DNA, the CDR3 is TGCAGCGTTGAGCTGGGAGGGGGCACTGAAGCTTTCTTT.

The genes are TRBV7-3 and TRBJ2-3; D is possibly TRBD2 (6 bases). Germline lookup yields CDR1 SGHTA and CDR2 FQGTGA. The CDR3 is made up of 15 amino acids. The V gene lost 4 bases and the J gene lost 2 bases, with 13 bases spanning the gap. DNA of the CDR3: TGTGCCAGCAGCTCGGGACTTCAATCCACAGATACGCAGTATTTT. Its protein is CASSSGLQSTDTQYF. Complete variable domain (other parts from reference TRBV7-3 and TRBJ2-3): GAGVSQTPSNKVTEKGKYVELRCDPISGHTALYWYRQSLGQGPEFLIYFQGTGAADDSGLPNDRFFAVRPEGSVSTLKIQRTERGDSAVYLCASSSGLQSTDTQYFGPGTRLTVL.

The rearrangement joins TRBV6-6 to TRBJ2-5, with 14 positions matching TRBD2. V gave up 2 bases and J gave up 5 bases; unmatched junction bases: 4. CDR1 MNHNY and CDR2 SVGAGI come from the germline V gene (reference sequence). CDR3 length: 16 residues. The CDR3 region is CASSYPRTSGRETQYF. DNA for the CDR3: TGTGCCAGCAGTTACCCAAGGACTAGCGGGAGGGAGACCCAGTACTTC.

The V call is TRBV9, the J call TRBJ2-3, with D perhaps TRBD1 (5 bases). This CDR3 has 13 residues. The germline CDR1 and CDR2 sequences are SGDLS and YYNGEE. V lost 3 bases to trimming and J lost 3 bases, with 8 bases between them. DNA of the CDR3: TGTGCCAGCAGCGCGTCAGGGACAGATACGCAGTATTTT. Protein: CASSASGTDTQYF.

The chain uses TRBV6-5 and TRBJ2-2; D gene unclear. The CDR3 contains 12 residues. V was pared by 6 bases and J by 4 bases, with 6 bases between. Germline CDR1 MNHEY, CDR2 SVGAGI. The CDR3 is CASRSTTGELFF. As DNA, the CDR3 is TGTGCCAGCAGGTCTACCACCGGGGAGCTGTTTTTT.

J is TRBJ1-5 and V is TRBV6-5, with D uncertain. The ends were cut back, 5 bases at V and 4 bases at J, with 12 bases in the middle. The CDR3 is 14 residues long. The germline CDR1 and CDR2 sequences are MNHEY and SVGAGI. CDR3 nucleotide sequence: TGTGCCAGCAGTAGCGAGGTTGGGAATCAGCCCCAGCATTTT. Residues: CASSSEVGNQPQHF.

The chain recombines TRBV9 with TRBJ2-1; D might be TRBD2 (6 bases). Between the trimmed V and J ends, which lost 0 bases and 3 bases, there was a span of 10 bases. This CDR3 is 15 amino acids long. The germline V gene has CDR1 SGDLS and CDR2 YYNGEE. CDR3 region: CASSVGRGLYNEQFF. The CDR3 DNA reads TGTGCCAGCAGCGTAGGGCGGGGACTCTACAATGAGCAGTTCTTC.

The CDR3 protein is CASSALELSPQHF. The DNA of the CDR3 is TGTGCCAGCAGCGCCCTGGAGTTGTCGCCCCAGCATTTT. The rearrangement uses TRBV7-2 and TRBJ1-5; no clear D gene. Trimming stripped 5 bases from V and 9 bases from J, with 14 bases between. The CDR3 has 13 amino acids. Germline CDR1 SGHTA, CDR2 FQGNSA.

This chain uses TRBV18 with TRBJ2-2, with unresolved D. The V gene's germline CDR1 is KGHSH and CDR2 LQKENI. The V gene lost 2 bases and the J gene lost 5 bases, with 12 bases spanning the gap. There are 15 residues in the CDR3. CDR3 amino acids: CASSPSFAETGELFF. The DNA of the CDR3 is TGTGCCAGCTCACCATCTTTCGCGGAGACCGGGGAGCTGTTTTTT.

The chain uses TRBV19 and TRBJ1-4; possible D gene TRBD1, 5 bases. CDR3 length equals 12 residues. CDR1 LNHDA and CDR2 SQIVND come from the germline V gene (reference sequence). V was trimmed by 11 bases and J by 8 bases, leaving 15 bases between them. The CDR3 protein is CASTRRGEKLFF. CDR3 nucleotide sequence: TGTGCCTCGACCCGGAGGGGAGAAAAACTGTTTTTT.

The genes are TRBV7-9 and TRBJ2-3, with D tentatively TRBD2 (6 bases). CDR3 length: 14 residues. Trimming stripped 2 bases from V and 4 bases from J, with 10 bases between. CDR1 is SEHNR and CDR2 is FQNEAQ in the germline V gene (reference sequence). CDR3: CASSLWGDPDTQYF. The CDR3 region has the DNA TGTGCCAGCAGCTTATGGGGGGACCCAGATACGCAGTATTTT. Drawing the rest from reference TRBV7-9 and TRBJ2-3, the complete variable domain is DTGVSQNPRHKITKRGQNVTFRCDPISEHNRLYWYRQTLGQGPEFLTYFQNEAQLEKSRLLSDRFSAERPKGSFSTLEIQRTEQGDSAMYLCASSLWGDPDTQYFGPGTRLTVL.

The chain employs TRBV28 and TRBJ2-3, with D perhaps matching TRBD2 (5 bases). CDR1 and CDR2 (germline): MDHEN, SYDVKM. Trimming removed 6 bases from V and 4 bases from J, with 8 bases in between. The CDR3 contains 12 residues. CDR3 amino acids: CASRRVADTQYF. CDR3 DNA: TGTGCCAGCAGGCGGGTCGCAGATACGCAGTATTTT. The full variable domain, in which reference TRBV28 and TRBJ2-3 provide the parts outside the CDR3, is DVKVTQSSRYLVKRTGEKVFLECVQDMDHENMFWYRQDPGLGLRLIYFSYDVKMKEKGDIPEGYSVSREKKERFSLILESASTNQTSMYLCASRRVADTQYFGPGTRLTVL.

The J gene is TRBJ2-2, the V gene TRBV30; D call uncertain. CDR3 length: 15 residues. Trimming pared 0 bases from V and 4 bases from J, leaving 12 bases between. The germline CDR1 and CDR2 sequences are GTSNPN and SVGIG (reference sequence). The chain's CDR3 is CAWSVEPPGTGELFF. The CDR3 DNA reads as TGTGCCTGGAGTGTAGAACCCCCGGGCACCGGGGAGCTGTTTTTT.

This clone was observed a single time. This chain joins TRBV7-9 and TRBJ2-7; possibly TRBD2 for D (5 bases). From germline, CDR1 is SEHNR and CDR2 FQNEAQ (reference sequence). The CDR3 is 14 amino acids. The V and J ends lost 3 bases and 7 bases respectively, with 16 bases between them. CDR3 nucleotide sequence: TGTGCCAGCAGCTTCACGGTCACCGAGCGGGAGCAGTACTTC. Translation: CASSFTVTEREQYF.

The chain uses TRBV6-1 and TRBJ2-6; TRBD2 is a possible D gene (6 bases). This CDR3 has 15 amino acids. CDR1 is MNHNS, CDR2 SASEGT, per germline. V was pared by 4 bases and J by 2 bases, with 9 bases between. CDR3: CASSVGGPGANVLTF. As DNA, the CDR3 is TGTGCCAGCAGTGTAGGAGGGCCTGGGGCCAACGTCCTGACTTTC.